Listed below are T cell receptor beta chains from one sample, sequenced in a study of tumor-infiltrating lymphocytes in localized non-small cell lung cancer. Method: immunoSEQ multiplex PCR; TCRdb's copy keeps in-frame clones and lacks some. The table has over 10,000 clones, 80% to 90% seen once. The specimen was uninvolved lung tissue not adjacent to the tumor. The receptor source for this set is a human donor with non-small cell lung cancer. CDR3s include the opening cysteine and the closing phenylalanine or tryptophan. A D gene is named only where the DNA matches it firmly.

d_call,j_call,v_call,cdr3_aa,cdr3_nt
TRBD1,TRBJ1-2,TRBV30,CAWAGGHNYGYTF,TGTGCCTGGGCAGGGGGTCATAACTATGGCTACACCTTC
TRBD1,TRBJ1-5,TRBV28,CASSLYFATGRPYSNQPQHF,TGTGCCAGCAGTTTATACTTCGCGACAGGGCGGCCTTATAGCAATCAGCCCCAGCATTTT
TRBD1,TRBJ1-1,TRBV5-1,CASSLWGPGQDLRNTEAFF,TGCGCCAGCAGCTTGTGGGGACCGGGACAGGACCTAAGGAACACTGAAGCTTTCTTT
.,TRBJ1-4,TRBV30,CAWSVPGARATNEKLFF,TGTGCCTGGAGTGTACCAGGGGCAAGGGCAACTAATGAAAAACTGTTTTTT
.,TRBJ2-2,TRBV4-1,CASSQEGARELFF,TGCGCCAGCAGCCAAGAGGGGGCTAGGGAGCTGTTTTTT
.,TRBJ2-5,TRBV20-1,CSAGRGETQYF,TGCAGTGCTGGCAGGGGAGAGACCCAGTACTTC
.,TRBJ1-1,TRBV7-2,CASSLGGGNTEAFF,TGTGCCAGCAGCCTAGGGGGGGGTAACACTGAAGCTTTCTTT
.,TRBJ2-7,TRBV5-1,CASSLGLGEYEQYF,TGCGCCAGCAGCTTGGGGCTTGGGGAGTACGAGCAGTACTTC
TRBD1,TRBJ2-1,TRBV30,CAWGGGTGAFREQFF,TGTGCCTGGGGAGGCGGGACAGGGGCCTTTAGGGAGCAGTTCTTC
TRBD2,TRBJ2-3,TRBV7-9,CASSFGGRVADTQYF,TGTGCCAGCAGCTTTGGCGGGAGAGTGGCAGATACGCAGTATTTT
.,TRBJ1-1,TRBV27,CASSPGTFSGTEAFF,TGTGCCAGCAGTCCGGGGACATTCTCGGGGACTGAAGCTTTCTTT
.,TRBJ2-5,TRBV18,CASSPGLLQETQYF,TGTGCCAGCTCACCAGGACTTCTCCAAGAGACCCAGTACTTC
TRBD2,TRBJ2-3,TRBV5-1,CASRLAGDTDTQYF,TGCGCCAGCAGGCTAGCGGGGGACACAGATACGCAGTATTTT
.,TRBJ2-7,TRBV6-1,CASSDGARDEQYF,TGTGCCAGCAGTGACGGGGCTCGGGACGAGCAGTACTTC
TRBD1,TRBJ1-2,TRBV29-1,CSVRQGFGYTF,TGCAGCGTGCGACAGGGATTTGGCTACACCTTC
TRBD2,TRBJ2-7,TRBV7-3,CASRKASGYEQYF,TGTGCCAGCAGAAAGGCTAGCGGTTACGAGCAGTACTTC
.,TRBJ2-6,TRBV7-9,CASSPGQTGANVLTF,TGTGCCAGCAGCCCCGGACAGACAGGGGCCAACGTCCTGACTTTC
.,TRBJ1-1,TRBV5-1,CASSFGQRNTEAFF,TGCGCCAGCAGCTTTGGACAGAGAAACACTGAAGCTTTCTTT
TRBD2,TRBJ2-3,TRBV6-1,CASRQPGLATYTQYF,TGTGCCAGCAGACAGCCCGGACTAGCTACTTATACGCAGTATTTT
.,TRBJ1-4,TRBV2,CASRDPKGPGTNEKLFF,TGTGCCAGCAGAGACCCCAAAGGTCCCGGTACTAATGAAAAACTGTTTTTT
TRBD1,TRBJ2-2,TRBV2,CATAGQGSIGELFF,TGTGCCACCGCCGGACAGGGCTCTATCGGGGAGCTGTTTTTT
.,TRBJ2-7,TRBV27,CASRGTRPYEQYF,TGTGCCAGCAGGGGGACACGGCCCTACGAGCAGTACTTC